This T cell receptor (beta chain) comes out of a study of blood T cell repertoires in COVID-19. For the study at large: COVID-19 samples from acute and convalescent phases originated in the United States, Italy and Spain.

TCRdb's copy holds only in-frame clones and misses some; the assay was immunoSEQ multiplex PCR. Of fewer than 300,000 clones in the sample, approximately 87% were seen once. The TCR sequence derives from a woman in her thirties with COVID-19, enrolled during active disease. The specimen was peripheral blood.

The CDR3 DNA reads as TGTGCCAGTAGTGAAACAGGGGTGGGTCAGCCCCAGCATTTT. Translation gives CASSETGVGQPQHF. The rearrangement links TRBV19 to TRBJ1-5; 7 bases line up with TRBD1. The trim removed 5 bases at V and 6 bases at J, leaving 7 bases unmatched. The CDR3 covers 14 residues. Germline CDR1 is LNHDA and CDR2 is SQIVND (reference sequence).